Following are 30 T cell receptor beta chains from one sample sequenced in a study of blood T cell repertoires in COVID-19. Sequencing used immunoSEQ multiplex PCR; TCRdb keeps in-frame clones, though not all of them. This table has 20,000 to 25,000 clones, about four fifths appearing once. Input material: peripheral blood. The receptors stem from a man aged 65-85 years with acute or convalescent COVID-19.

The genes are TRBV2 and TRBJ2-5, with 7 bases lining up with TRBD2. Germline-derived CDR1 and CDR2 are SNHLY and FYNNEI. The CDR3 covers 14 residues. Losses at the gene ends were 8 bases for V and 2 bases for J; bases not matched to a gene: 8. The DNA for the CDR3 is TGTGCCAGCTCTCTAAGCGGGGCGCAAGAGACCCAGTACTTC. Protein: CASSLSGAQETQYF.

The J gene is TRBJ1-4, the V gene TRBV19; 10 bases line up with TRBD1. CDR1 is LNHDA and CDR2 is SQIVND in the germline V gene (reference sequence). V shed 5 bases, J shed 4 bases, and the junction held 13 bases outside the gene matches. The CDR3 is made up of 18 amino acids. The CDR3 bases are TGTGCCAGTAGTCCGGGGACAGGGGTCCTCCCGGGTAATGAAAAACTGTTTTTT. This sequence encodes CASSPGTGVLPGNEKLFF. The full variable domain, with the rest looked up from reference TRBV19 and TRBJ1-4, is DGGITQSPKYLFRKEGQNVTLSCEQNLNHDAMYWYRQDPGQGLRLIYYSQIVNDFQKGDIAEGYSVSREKKESFPLTVTSAQKNPTAFYLCASSPGTGVLPGNEKLFFGSGTQLSVL.

The rearrangement joins TRBV19 to TRBJ1-2; D is perhaps TRBD1 (6 bases). Trimming pared 2 bases from V and 0 bases from J, leaving 10 bases between. This CDR3 spans 15 amino acids. Germline CDR1 reads LNHDA; CDR2 reads SQIVND (reference sequence). The DNA for the CDR3 is TGTGCCAGTAGTATACAGGGGAGATCTAACTATGGCTACACCTTC. Translating it yields CASSIQGRSNYGYTF. Full variable domain (rest looked up from reference TRBV19 and TRBJ1-2): DGGITQSPKYLFRKEGQNVTLSCEQNLNHDAMYWYRQDPGQGLRLIYYSQIVNDFQKGDIAEGYSVSREKKESFPLTVTSAQKNPTAFYLCASSIQGRSNYGYTFGSGTRLTVV.

This chain connects TRBV4-1 to TRBJ2-7; the match to TRBD1 covers 9 bases. J was trimmed by 2 bases and V by 5 bases; bases with no gene match: 4. There are 14 residues in the CDR3. Per germline, CDR1 MGHRA and CDR2 YSYEKL. The CDR3 region is CASSSGQGTYEQYF. The CDR3 DNA is TGCGCCAGCAGCTCCGGACAGGGGACCTACGAGCAGTACTTC.

V is TRBV5-1 and J is TRBJ2-1, with 9 bases identical to TRBD2. CDR1 is SGHRS, CDR2 YFSETQ, per germline. The CDR3 runs to 15 residues. Trimming took 0 bases from V and 5 from J; bases not matched to a gene: 3. The CDR3 region has the DNA TGCGCCAGCAGCTTGGGAGCGGGGGGCGACAATGAGCAGTTCTTC. This encodes CASSLGAGGDNEQFF.

The gene calls are TRBV3-1 (or the pseudogene TRBV3-2) and TRBJ1-5; 7 bases agree with TRBD1. V shed 3 bases, J shed 6 bases, and the junction held 5 bases outside the gene matches. The CDR3 length is 14 residues. Looked up from germline, CDR1 is LGHDT and CDR2 is YNNKEL (reference sequence). The CDR3 bases are TGTGCCAGCAGCCACAGGGGGATGCTTCAGCCCCAGCATTTT. Protein: CASSHRGMLQPQHF.

The chain links TRBV5-1 to TRBJ2-2; the D gene is possibly TRBD1 (6 bases). The CDR3 length is 16 residues. Germline CDR1 and CDR2: SGHRS and YFSETQ. V dropped 4 bases and J dropped 7 bases, with 20 bases sitting between them. The CDR3 coding sequence is TGCGCCAGCAGCCCGAATGCGGACAGACTGGGCGGGGAGCTGTTTTTT. Its protein product is CASSPNADRLGGELFF.

The table lists this clone with a few counts. J is TRBJ1-1 and V is TRBV7-2; D not certain. V dropped 2 bases and J dropped 1 base, with 8 bases sitting between them. There are 14 residues in the CDR3. In germline, CDR1 is SGHTA, CDR2 FQGNSA. The CDR3 nucleotides are TGTGCCAGCAGCTTAACGCTAGGGAACACTGAAGCTTTCTTT. Translated: CASSLTLGNTEAFF.

This sequence joins TRBV7-2 and TRBJ2-7; tentative D call: TRBD1 (5 bases). Germline assignment: CDR1 SGHTA and CDR2 FQGNSA. The CDR3 is 14 amino acids. Trimming cost V 0 bases and J 2 bases, with 8 bases left between them. CDR3 in amino acids: CASSLAGPTYEQYF. The CDR3 coding sequence is TGTGCCAGCAGCTTAGCGGGGCCCACCTACGAGCAGTACTTC.

V usage is TRBV24-1 and J usage is TRBJ2-1, with a possible D match to TRBD1 (6 bases). There are 16 residues in the CDR3. V was clipped by 5 bases and J by 0 bases, with 13 bases between them. CDR1 and CDR2 from the germline V gene are KGHDR and SFDVKD. CDR3: CATSAIVGGSYNEQFF. CDR3 coding DNA: TGTGCCACCAGTGCCATAGTAGGGGGCTCCTACAATGAGCAGTTCTTC.

V gene TRBV7-9 combines with J gene TRBJ1-1; D is perhaps TRBD1 (5 bases). The CDR3 spans 15 residues. Trimming pared 3 bases from V and 3 bases from J, leaving 14 bases between. From germline, CDR1 is SEHNR and CDR2 FQNEAQ (reference sequence). Here the CDR3 DNA reads TGTGCCAGCAGCTTTGGCGGCGTCAGGGACACTGAAGCTTTCTTT. Its protein is CASSFGGVRDTEAFF.

The chain combines TRBV9 with TRBJ1-4; TRBD1 matches at 7 bases. From germline, CDR1 is SGDLS and CDR2 YYNGEE. The CDR3 is made up of 15 amino acids. J lost 3 bases, V lost 4 bases, and 6 bases had no gene match. The DNA for the CDR3 is TGTGCCAGCAGCAGAACAGGGGCGTCTAATGAAAAACTGTTTTTT. This translates into CASSRTGASNEKLFF. Drawing the rest from reference TRBV9 and TRBJ1-4, the complete variable domain is DSGVTQTPKHLITATGQRVTLRCSPRSGDLSVYWYQQSLDQGLQFLIQYYNGEERAKGNILERFSAQQFPDLHSELNLSSLELGDSALYFCASSRTGASNEKLFFGSGTQLSVL.

V is TRBV5-4 and J is TRBJ2-1; TRBD2 aligns across 8 bases. This CDR3 is 15 amino acids long. V lost 1 base, J lost 4 bases, and 4 bases stayed unmatched. Germline CDR1 and CDR2: SGHNT and YYREEE (reference sequence). CDR3 in amino acids: CASSLSGGVYNEQFF. In nucleotides, the CDR3 is TGTGCCAGCAGCTTGTCGGGGGGGGTATACAATGAGCAGTTCTTC.

This clone occurred a few times. The CDR3 here is CASSKLLAGVDEQFF. The CDR3 coding sequence is TGTGCCAGTAGTAAACTCCTAGCGGGAGTTGATGAGCAGTTCTTC. The chain joins TRBV19 to TRBJ2-1, with 10 nucleotides matching TRBD2. Per germline, CDR1 LNHDA and CDR2 SQIVND (reference sequence). The CDR3 has 15 amino acids. The V gene end was trimmed by 4 bases and the J gene end by 8 bases; junction bases not matched to a gene: 8.

This CDR3 reads CASSVRGRGARNEQFF. The CDR3 coding sequence is TGTGCCAGCAGTGTTCGTGGAAGGGGTGCTAGGAATGAGCAGTTCTTC. The chain is built from TRBV25-1 and TRBJ2-1, with a possible D match to TRBD1 (5 bases). From germline, CDR1 is MGHDK and CDR2 SYGVNS. Trimming stripped 4 bases from V and 7 bases from J, with 20 bases between. CDR3 length equals 16 residues.

The rearrangement joins TRBV5-4 to TRBJ2-4; D is undetermined. CDR3 size: 13 residues. From germline, CDR1 is SGHNT and CDR2 YYREEE (reference sequence). V gave up 0 bases and J gave up 8 bases, with 9 bases separating them. The CDR3 spells CASSLDQRYIQYF. The CDR3 DNA sequence: TGTGCCAGCAGCTTGGATCAGAGGTACATTCAGTACTTC.

CDR3 in amino acids: CASSLTGQAQETQYF. The CDR3 coding sequence is TGTGCCAGCAGCTTAACCGGACAGGCTCAAGAGACCCAGTACTTC. This chain links TRBV11-2 with TRBJ2-5; 7 bases are shared with TRBD1. J lost 2 bases, V lost 2 bases, and 5 bases had no gene match. Germline CDR1 reads SGHAT; CDR2 reads FQNNGV. This CDR3 is built from 15 residues.

V is TRBV18 and J is TRBJ2-7; D is unresolved. The CDR3 totals 13 residues. Germline V gene sequence: CDR1 KGHSH, CDR2 LQKENI. Trimming stripped 6 bases from V and 7 bases from J, with 16 bases between. The CDR3 protein is CASSPDTLREQYF. The CDR3 DNA sequence: TGTGCCAGCTCGCCCGACACCCTCCGGGAGCAGTACTTC.

The rearrangement links TRBV10-3 to TRBJ2-3; TRBD2 matches 7 bases. Trimming cost V 4 bases and J 4 bases; bases outside gene matches: 11. This CDR3 has 16 residues. CDR1 ENHRY and CDR2 SYGVKD come from the germline V gene. The CDR3 nucleotides read TGTGCCATCAGTGGTCGGGGGGAGGGCCGTGCAGATACGCAGTATTTT. Residues: CAISGRGEGRADTQYF.

The chain combines TRBV9 with TRBJ1-1; 11 bases are shared with TRBD1. V shed 3 bases and J 6 bases; nucleotides not matched to a gene: 7. CDR3 length equals 15 residues. Germline CDR1 SGDLS, CDR2 YYNGEE. The chain's CDR3 is CASSASDRGLSEAFF. As DNA, the CDR3 is TGTGCCAGCAGCGCTTCGGACAGGGGGCTCTCTGAAGCTTTCTTT. Using reference TRBV9 and TRBJ1-1 for the parts outside the CDR3, the full variable domain is DSGVTQTPKHLITATGQRVTLRCSPRSGDLSVYWYQQSLDQGLQFLIQYYNGEERAKGNILERFSAQQFPDLHSELNLSSLELGDSALYFCASSASDRGLSEAFFGQGTRLTVV.

The chain has TRBV5-4 and TRBJ2-4, with D possibly TRBD2 on 5 matching bases. Germline CDR1 reads SGHNT; CDR2 reads YYREEE (reference sequence). V shed 4 bases and J shed 7 bases, with 15 bases lying between them. This CDR3 is built from 14 residues. The CDR3 nucleotides read TGTGCCAGCAGCCCCCGAGACGAGGGCAACATTCAGTACTTC. Its translation: CASSPRDEGNIQYF.

This clone was observed a single time. This sequence joins TRBV13 and TRBJ1-1; no clear D gene. Germline lookup yields CDR1 PRHDT and CDR2 FYEKMQ (reference sequence). Trimming took off 1 base at V and 1 base at J, with 7 bases between the two ends. The CDR3 has 14 residues. CDR3 sequence: CASSLDRGNTEAFF. The CDR3 nucleotides read TGTGCCAGCAGCTTAGATCGGGGGAACACTGAAGCTTTCTTT. The variable domain in full, completed from reference TRBV13 and TRBJ1-1, reads AAGVIQSPRHLIKEKRETATLKCYPIPRHDTVYWYQQGPGQDPQFLISFYEKMQSDKGSIPDRFSAQQFSDYHSELNMSSLELGDSALYFCASSLDRGNTEAFFGQGTRLTVV.

The rearrangement uses TRBV13 and TRBJ1-5; no clear D gene. The germline gives CDR1 PRHDT, CDR2 FYEKMQ (reference sequence). Trimming took off 3 bases at V and 8 bases at J, with 8 bases between the two ends. The CDR3 has 12 residues. The CDR3 reads CASSLFGEPQHF. CDR3 bases: TGTGCCAGCAGCTTGTTCGGGGAGCCCCAGCATTTT.

The rearrangement joins TRBV30 to TRBJ1-2, with D unclear. Germline V gene data show CDR1 as GTSNPN and CDR2 as SVGIG (reference sequence). V was cut by 6 bases and J by 4 bases, with 6 bases left in between. CDR3 length: 10 residues. CDR3 amino acids: CACGLYGYTF. The CDR3 region has the DNA TGTGCCTGTGGACTCTATGGCTACACCTTC.

This chain links TRBV5-4 with TRBJ2-2; a weak D match, TRBD2 (6 bases). The germline V and J ends were trimmed by 0 bases and 1 base, with 7 bases remaining between them. The CDR3 covers 15 residues. Per the germline V gene, CDR1 is SGHNT and CDR2 is YYREEE (reference sequence). This CDR3 is CASSLAGGNTGELFF. For the CDR3, the DNA is TGTGCCAGCAGCTTGGCCGGGGGGAACACCGGGGAGCTGTTTTTT.

The chain links TRBV13 to TRBJ2-4; possible D gene TRBD2, 6 bases. The CDR3 totals 17 residues. The V and J ends lost 5 bases and 0 bases respectively, with 17 bases between them. CDR1 and CDR2 (germline): PRHDT, FYEKMQ (reference sequence). CDR3 in amino acids: CASSAQEGIIAKNIQYF. The CDR3 nucleotides are TGTGCCAGCAGCGCCCAGGAGGGAATAATAGCCAAAAACATTCAGTACTTC.

The chain recombines TRBV19 with TRBJ1-2, with D possibly matching TRBD1 (5 bases). Germline V gives CDR1 LNHDA, CDR2 SQIVND (reference sequence). The CDR3 consists of 14 residues. V was trimmed by 2 bases and J by 2 bases, leaving 9 bases between them. The CDR3 coding sequence is TGTGCCAGTAGTATATTCCCAGGGAACTATGGCTACACCTTC. It encodes CASSIFPGNYGYTF.

This chain uses TRBV5-1 with TRBJ1-1, with a tentative D call TRBD1 (6 bases). Germline CDR1 reads SGHRS; CDR2 reads YFSETQ. Trimming took off 0 bases at V and 2 bases at J, with 11 bases between the two ends. This CDR3 spans 15 amino acids. CDR3 in amino acids: CASSLGVRGNTEAFF. CDR3 in DNA: TGCGCCAGCAGCTTGGGTGTCAGGGGCAACACTGAAGCTTTCTTT.

The sample holds one count of this clone. CDR3 protein: CASSYWGGDRDTEAFF. The CDR3 nucleotides are TGTGCCAGCAGTTACTGGGGAGGGGACAGGGACACTGAAGCTTTCTTT. V and J are TRBV6-6 and TRBJ1-1; TRBD1 matches 9 bases. Germline CDR1 MNHNY, CDR2 SVGAGI (reference sequence). This CDR3 region has 16 residues. Trimming removed 1 base from V and 3 bases from J; junction bases left unmatched: 6.

V and J are TRBV29-1 and TRBJ2-3, with 13 bases that match TRBD2. V trimming: 3 bases; J trimming: 4 bases; junction bases outside the gene matches: 7. Per germline, CDR1 SQVTM and CDR2 ANQGSEA. There are 16 residues in the CDR3. The CDR3: CSVEDRTSGSPDTQYF. As DNA, the CDR3 is TGCAGCGTTGAGGATCGGACTAGCGGGAGCCCAGATACGCAGTATTTT.